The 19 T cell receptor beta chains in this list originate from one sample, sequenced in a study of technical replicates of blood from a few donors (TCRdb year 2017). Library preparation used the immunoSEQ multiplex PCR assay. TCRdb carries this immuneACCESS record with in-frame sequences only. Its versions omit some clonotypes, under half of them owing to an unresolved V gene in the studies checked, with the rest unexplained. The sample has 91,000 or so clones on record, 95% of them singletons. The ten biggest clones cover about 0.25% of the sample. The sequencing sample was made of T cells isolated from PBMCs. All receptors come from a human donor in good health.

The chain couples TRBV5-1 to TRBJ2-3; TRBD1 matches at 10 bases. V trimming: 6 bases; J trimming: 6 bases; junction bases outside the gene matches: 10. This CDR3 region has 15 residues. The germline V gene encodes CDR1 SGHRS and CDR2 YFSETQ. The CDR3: CASKPGTGVRDTQYF. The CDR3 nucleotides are TGCGCCAGCAAACCCGGGACAGGGGTTCGGGATACGCAGTATTTT.

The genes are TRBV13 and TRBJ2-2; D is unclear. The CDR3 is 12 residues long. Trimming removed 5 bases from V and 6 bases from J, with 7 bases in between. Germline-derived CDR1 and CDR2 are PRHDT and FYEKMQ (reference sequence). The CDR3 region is CASSPFPGELFF. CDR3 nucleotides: TGTGCCAGCAGCCCATTTCCCGGGGAGCTGTTTTTT.

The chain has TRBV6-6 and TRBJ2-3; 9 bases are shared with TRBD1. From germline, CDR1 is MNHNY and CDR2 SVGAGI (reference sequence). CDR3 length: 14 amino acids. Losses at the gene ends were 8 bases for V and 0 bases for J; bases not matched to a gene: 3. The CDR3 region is CASFDRGSTDTQYF. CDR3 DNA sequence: TGTGCCAGCTTCGACAGGGGGAGCACAGATACGCAGTATTTT.

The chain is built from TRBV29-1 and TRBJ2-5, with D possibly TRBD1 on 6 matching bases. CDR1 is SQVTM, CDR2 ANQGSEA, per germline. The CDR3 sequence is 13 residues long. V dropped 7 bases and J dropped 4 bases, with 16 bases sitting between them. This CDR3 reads CSGSRGRGETQYF. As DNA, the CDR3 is TGCAGCGGTTCTAGGGGCAGGGGAGAGACCCAGTACTTC.

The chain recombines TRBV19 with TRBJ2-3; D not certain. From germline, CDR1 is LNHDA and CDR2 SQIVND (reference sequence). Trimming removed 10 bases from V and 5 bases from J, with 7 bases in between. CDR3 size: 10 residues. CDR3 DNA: TGTGCCACTGGCGGAGATACGCAGTATTTT. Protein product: CATGGDTQYF.

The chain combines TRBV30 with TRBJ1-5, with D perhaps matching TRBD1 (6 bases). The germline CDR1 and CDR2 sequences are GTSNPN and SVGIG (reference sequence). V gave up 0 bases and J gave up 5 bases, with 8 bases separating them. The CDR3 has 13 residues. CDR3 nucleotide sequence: TGTGCCTGGAGTGTACAGGGTGATCAGCCCCAGCATTTT. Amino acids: CAWSVQGDQPQHF.

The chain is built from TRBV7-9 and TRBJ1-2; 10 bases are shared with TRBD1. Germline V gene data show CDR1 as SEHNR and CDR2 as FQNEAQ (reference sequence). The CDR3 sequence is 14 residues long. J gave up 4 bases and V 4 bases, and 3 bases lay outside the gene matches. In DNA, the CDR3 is TGTGCCAGCAGCTCGACAGGGGGCAGCTATGGCTACACCTTC. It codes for CASSSTGGSYGYTF.

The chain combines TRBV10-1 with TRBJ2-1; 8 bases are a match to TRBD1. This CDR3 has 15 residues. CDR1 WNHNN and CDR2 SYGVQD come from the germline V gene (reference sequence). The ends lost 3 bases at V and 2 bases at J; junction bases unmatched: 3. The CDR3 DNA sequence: TGCGCCAGCAGTGAAGGACAGGGACCCTACAATGAGCAGTTCTTC. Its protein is CASSEGQGPYNEQFF.

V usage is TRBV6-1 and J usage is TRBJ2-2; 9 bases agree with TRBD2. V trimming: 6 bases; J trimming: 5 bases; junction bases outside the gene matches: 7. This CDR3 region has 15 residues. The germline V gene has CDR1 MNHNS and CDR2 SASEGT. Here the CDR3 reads CASRAGGVETGELFF. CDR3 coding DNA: TGTGCCAGCAGGGCGGGGGGGGTGGAGACCGGGGAGCTGTTTTTT.

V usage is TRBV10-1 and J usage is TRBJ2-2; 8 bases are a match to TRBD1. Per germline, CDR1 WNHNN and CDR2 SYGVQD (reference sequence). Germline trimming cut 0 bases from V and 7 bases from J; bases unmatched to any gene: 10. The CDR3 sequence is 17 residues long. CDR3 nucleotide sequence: TGCGCCAGCAGTGAGTCGGGGGACAGGATCTTGAGCGGGGAGCTGTTTTTT. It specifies CASSESGDRILSGELFF.

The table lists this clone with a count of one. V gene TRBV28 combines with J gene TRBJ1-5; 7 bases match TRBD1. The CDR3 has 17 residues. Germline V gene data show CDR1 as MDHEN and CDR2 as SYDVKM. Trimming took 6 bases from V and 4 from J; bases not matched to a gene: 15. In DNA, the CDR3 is TGTGCCAGCAGCACCGGAACAGGGGCACTGTGGAATCAGCCCCAGCATTTT. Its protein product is CASSTGTGALWNQPQHF.

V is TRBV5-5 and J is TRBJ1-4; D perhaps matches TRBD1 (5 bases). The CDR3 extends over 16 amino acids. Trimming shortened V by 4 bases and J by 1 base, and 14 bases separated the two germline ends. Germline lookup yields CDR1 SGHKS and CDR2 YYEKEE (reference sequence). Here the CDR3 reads CASSPGGGGTNEKLFF. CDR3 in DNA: TGTGCCAGCAGCCCTGGTGGGGGAGGAACTAATGAAAAACTGTTTTTT.

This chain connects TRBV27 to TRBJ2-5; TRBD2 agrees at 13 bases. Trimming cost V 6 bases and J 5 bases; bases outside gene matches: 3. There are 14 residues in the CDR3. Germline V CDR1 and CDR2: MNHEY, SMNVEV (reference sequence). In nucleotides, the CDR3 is TGTGCCAGCAGAGGGACTAGCGGGATCGAGACCCAGTACTTC. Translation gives CASRGTSGIETQYF.

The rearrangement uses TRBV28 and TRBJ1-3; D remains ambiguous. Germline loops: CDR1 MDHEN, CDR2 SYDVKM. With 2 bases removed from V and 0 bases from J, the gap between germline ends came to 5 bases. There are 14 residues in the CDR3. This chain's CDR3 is CASSLQISGNTIYF. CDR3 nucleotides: TGTGCCAGCAGTTTACAAATCTCTGGAAACACCATATATTTT. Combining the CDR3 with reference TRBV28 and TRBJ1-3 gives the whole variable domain DVKVTQSSRYLVKRTGEKVFLECVQDMDHENMFWYRQDPGLGLRLIYFSYDVKMKEKGDIPEGYSVSREKKERFSLILESASTNQTSMYLCASSLQISGNTIYFGEGSWLTVV.

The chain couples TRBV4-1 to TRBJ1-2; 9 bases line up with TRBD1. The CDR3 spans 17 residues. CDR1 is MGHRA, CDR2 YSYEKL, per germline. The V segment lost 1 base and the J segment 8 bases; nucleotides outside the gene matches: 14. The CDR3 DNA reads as TGCGCCAGCAGCCAAGTGGGACAGGGACTTTCCACTCGGGGCTACACCTTC. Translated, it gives CASSQVGQGLSTRGYTF.

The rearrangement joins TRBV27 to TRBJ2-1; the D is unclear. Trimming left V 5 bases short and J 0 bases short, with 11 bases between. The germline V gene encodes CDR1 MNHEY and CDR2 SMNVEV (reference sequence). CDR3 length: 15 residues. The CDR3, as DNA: TGTGCCAGCAGTCCCCAGTTCAGCTCCTACAATGAGCAGTTCTTC. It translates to CASSPQFSSYNEQFF.

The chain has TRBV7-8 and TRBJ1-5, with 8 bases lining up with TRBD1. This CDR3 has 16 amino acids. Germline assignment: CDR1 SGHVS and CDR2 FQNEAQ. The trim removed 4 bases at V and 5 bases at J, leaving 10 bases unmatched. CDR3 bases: TGTGCCAGCAGCTCTTGGACAGGGTCGAGGGATCAGCCCCAGCATTTT. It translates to CASSSWTGSRDQPQHF.

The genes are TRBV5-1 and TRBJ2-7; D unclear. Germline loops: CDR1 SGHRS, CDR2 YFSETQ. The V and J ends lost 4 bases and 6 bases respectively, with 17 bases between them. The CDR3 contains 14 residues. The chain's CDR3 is CASSLAILAVEQYF. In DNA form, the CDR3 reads TGCGCCAGCAGCCTGGCCATCCTGGCTGTCGAGCAGTACTTC.

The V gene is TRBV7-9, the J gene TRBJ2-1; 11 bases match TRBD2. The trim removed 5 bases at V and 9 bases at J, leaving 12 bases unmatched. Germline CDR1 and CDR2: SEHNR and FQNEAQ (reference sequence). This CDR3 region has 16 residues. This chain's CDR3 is CASSAYTSGSVAEQFF. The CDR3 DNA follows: TGTGCCAGCAGCGCCTACACTAGCGGGAGTGTTGCTGAGCAGTTCTTC. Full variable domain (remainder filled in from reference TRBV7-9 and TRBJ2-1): DTGVSQNPRHKITKRGQNVTFRCDPISEHNRLYWYRQTLGQGPEFLTYFQNEAQLEKSRLLSDRFSAERPKGSFSTLEIQRTEQGDSAMYLCASSAYTSGSVAEQFFGPGTRLTVL.